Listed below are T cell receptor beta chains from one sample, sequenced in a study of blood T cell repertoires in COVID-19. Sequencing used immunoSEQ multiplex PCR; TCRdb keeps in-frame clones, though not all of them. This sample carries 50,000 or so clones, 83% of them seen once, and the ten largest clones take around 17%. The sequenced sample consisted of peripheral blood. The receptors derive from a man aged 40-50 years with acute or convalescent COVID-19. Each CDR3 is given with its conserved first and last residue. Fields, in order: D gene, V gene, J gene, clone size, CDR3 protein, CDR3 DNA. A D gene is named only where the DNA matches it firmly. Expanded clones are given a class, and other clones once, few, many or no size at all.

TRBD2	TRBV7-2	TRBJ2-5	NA	CASTPGRGDQETQYF	TGTGCCAGCACCCCAGGGCGGGGGGATCAAGAGACCCAGTACTTC
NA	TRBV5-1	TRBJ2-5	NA	CASSGSGGQRGETQYF	TGCGCCAGCAGCGGATCCGGAGGCCAAAGGGGGGAGACCCAGTACTTC
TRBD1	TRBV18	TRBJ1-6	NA	CASSPKTGGNGNSPLHF	TGTGCCAGCTCACCAAAGACAGGGGGGAACGGTAATTCACCCCTCCACTTT
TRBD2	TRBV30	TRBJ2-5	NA	CAWGFGGTETQYF	TGTGCCTGGGGATTCGGGGGGACAGAGACCCAGTACTTC
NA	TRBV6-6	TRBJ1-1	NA	CASSIRDEAFF	TGTGCCAGCAGTATCAGGGATGAAGCTTTCTTT
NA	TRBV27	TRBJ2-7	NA	CASSFGTQNEQYF	TGTGCCAGCAGTTTCGGGACACAGAACGAGCAGTACTTC
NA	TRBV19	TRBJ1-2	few	CASSRQQAEGYTF	TGTGCCAGTAGTCGCCAACAGGCTGAGGGCTACACCTTC
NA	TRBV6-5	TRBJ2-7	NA	CASSDWVYAGQYF	TGTGCCAGCAGCGACTGGGTCTACGCTGGGCAGTACTTC
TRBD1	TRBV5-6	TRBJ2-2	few	CASRLQGPGELFF	TGTGCCAGCAGATTACAGGGGCCCGGGGAGCTGTTTTTT
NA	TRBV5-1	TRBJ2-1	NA	CASSLGQGPSYNEQFF	TGCGCCAGCAGCCTTGGTCAGGGTCCCTCCTACAATGAGCAGTTCTTC
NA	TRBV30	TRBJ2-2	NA	CAWRIAGATGELFF	TGTGCCTGGAGGATCGCGGGTGCCACCGGGGAGCTGTTTTTT
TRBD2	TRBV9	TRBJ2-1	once	CASSVGLAGEGLYNEQFF	TGTGCCAGCAGCGTCGGACTAGCGGGAGAGGGTCTCTACAATGAGCAGTTCTTC
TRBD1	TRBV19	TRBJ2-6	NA	CASSPSGQVVTGANVLTF	TGTGCCAGTAGCCCTTCAGGACAGGTGGTTACTGGGGCCAACGTCCTGACTTTC
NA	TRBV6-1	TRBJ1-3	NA	CASSERYSGNTIYF	TGTGCCAGCAGTGAACGGTACTCTGGAAACACCATATATTTT
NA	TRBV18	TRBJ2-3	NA	CASSPQSTDTQYF	TGTGCCAGCTCACCGCAGAGCACAGATACGCAGTATTTT
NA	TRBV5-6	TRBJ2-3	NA	CASSLTRDTQYF	TGTGCCAGCAGCTTGACGAGAGATACGCAGTATTTT
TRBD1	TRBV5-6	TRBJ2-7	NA	CASSFWSGTGNHEQYF	TGTGCCAGCAGCTTTTGGAGTGGGACAGGGAACCACGAGCAGTACTTC
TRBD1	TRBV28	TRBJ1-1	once	CASRGTGVAMNTEAFF	TGTGCCAGCAGAGGGACAGGGGTCGCCATGAACACTGAAGCTTTCTTT
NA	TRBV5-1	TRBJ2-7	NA	CASSRTAAAYEQYF	TGCGCCAGCAGTCGGACAGCGGCCGCCTACGAGCAGTACTTC
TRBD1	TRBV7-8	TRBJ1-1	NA	CASSARRTGNTEAFF	TGTGCCAGCAGCGCAAGACGGACAGGGAACACTGAAGCTTTCTTT
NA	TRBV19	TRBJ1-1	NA	CASSPGQWATTEAFF	TGTGCCAGTAGTCCTGGACAGTGGGCGACCACTGAAGCTTTCTTT
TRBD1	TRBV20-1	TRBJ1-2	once	CSASLDRAYGYTF	TGCAGTGCTAGTCTGGACAGGGCTTATGGCTACACCTTC
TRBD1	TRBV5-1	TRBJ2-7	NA	CASSLDRANEQYF	TGCGCCAGCAGCCTAGACAGGGCGAACGAGCAGTACTTC
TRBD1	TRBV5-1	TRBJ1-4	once	CASTSSTGTNEKLFF	TGCGCCAGCACCTCGTCGACAGGGACTAATGAAAAACTGTTTTTT
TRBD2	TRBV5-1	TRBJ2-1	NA	CASSLSGGPTNEQFF	TGCGCCAGCAGCTTGTCGGGGGGGCCTACGAATGAGCAGTTCTTC
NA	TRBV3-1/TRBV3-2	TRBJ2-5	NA	CASSQAQGQETQYF	TGTGCCAGCAGCCAAGCCCAGGGCCAAGAGACCCAGTACTTC
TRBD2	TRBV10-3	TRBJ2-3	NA	CAINPGLAGVVDTQYF	TGTGCCATCAACCCGGGACTAGCGGGAGTGGTAGATACGCAGTATTTT
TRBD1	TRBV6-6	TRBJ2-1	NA	CASTADRLEQFF	TGTGCCAGCACCGCGGACAGGCTCGAGCAGTTCTTC
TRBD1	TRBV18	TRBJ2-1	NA	CASSPTTGAPRGNEQFF	TGTGCCAGCTCACCCACGACAGGGGCTCCACGAGGGAATGAGCAGTTCTTC
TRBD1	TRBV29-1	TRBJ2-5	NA	CSVTQGMEETQYF	TGCAGCGTTACACAGGGGATGGAGGAGACCCAGTACTTC
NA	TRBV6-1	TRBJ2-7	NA	CASSEASVPSYEQYF	TGTGCCAGCAGTGAAGCGTCGGTCCCCTCCTACGAGCAGTACTTC
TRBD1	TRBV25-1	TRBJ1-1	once	CASRDRANTEAFF	TGTGCCAGCAGAGACAGGGCGAACACTGAAGCTTTCTTT
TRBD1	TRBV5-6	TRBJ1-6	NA	CASSLYITGANSPLHF	TGTGCCAGCAGCTTGTACATTACAGGGGCTAATTCACCCCTCCACTTT
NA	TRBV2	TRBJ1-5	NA	CASSGGGTMGNQPQHF	TGTGCCAGCAGTGGGGGAGGGACTATGGGCAATCAGCCCCAGCATTTT
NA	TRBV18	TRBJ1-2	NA	CASSPDSLYGYTF	TGTGCCAGCTCTCCCGACAGTCTCTATGGCTACACCTTC
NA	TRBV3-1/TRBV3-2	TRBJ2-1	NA	CASSQVSSHREQFF	TGTGCCAGCAGCCAAGTATCTAGTCATCGGGAGCAGTTCTTC
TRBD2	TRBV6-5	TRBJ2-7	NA	CASSYLLAGEVVKYF	TGTGCCAGCAGTTACCTACTAGCGGGAGAGGTGGTTAAGTACTTC
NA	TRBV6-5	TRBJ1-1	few	CASRRQDEAFF	TGTGCCAGCAGGCGACAGGATGAAGCTTTCTTT
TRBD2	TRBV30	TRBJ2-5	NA	CAWSNGLAGETQYF	TGTGCCTGGAGCAATGGACTAGCGGGAGAGACCCAGTACTTC
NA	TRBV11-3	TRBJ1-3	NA	CASSLGGQIQNTIYF	TGTGCCAGCAGCTTAGGCGGACAGATCCAAAACACCATATATTTT
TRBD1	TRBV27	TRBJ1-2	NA	CASSPGGQGFHGYTF	TGTGCCAGCAGTCCCGGAGGACAGGGTTTTCATGGCTACACCTTC
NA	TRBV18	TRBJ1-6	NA	CASSPQGNYSPLHF	TGTGCCAGCTCACCGCAGGGGAACTATTCACCCCTCCACTTT
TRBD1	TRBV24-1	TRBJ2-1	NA	CATSGDLGQGVPNEQFF	TGTGCCACCAGTGGTGATTTGGGACAGGGGGTCCCCAATGAGCAGTTCTTC
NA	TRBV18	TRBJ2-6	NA	CASSARAPNLSGANVLTF	TGTGCCAGCTCAGCCAGGGCCCCAAATCTCTCTGGGGCCAACGTCCTGACTTTC
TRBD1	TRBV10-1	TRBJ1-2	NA	CASGDRDYGYTF	TGCGCCAGCGGGGACAGGGACTATGGCTACACCTTC
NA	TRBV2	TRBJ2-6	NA	CATSGYSGANVLTF	TGTGCCACATCAGGTTACTCTGGGGCCAACGTCCTGACTTTC
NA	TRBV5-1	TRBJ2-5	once	CASSLIGIPEETQYF	TGCGCCAGCAGCTTGATCGGGATTCCGGAAGAGACCCAGTACTTC
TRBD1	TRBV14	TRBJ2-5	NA	CASSQRTGGAETQYF	TGTGCCAGCAGCCAACGTACAGGGGGCGCGGAGACCCAGTACTTC
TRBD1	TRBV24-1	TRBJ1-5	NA	CATRAPGQPISYQPQHF	TGTGCCACCAGGGCCCCGGGACAGCCTATTTCTTATCAGCCCCAGCATTTT
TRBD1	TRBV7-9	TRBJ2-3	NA	CASSLAGQDTDTQYF	TGTGCCAGCAGCTTAGCGGGACAGGACACAGATACGCAGTATTTT
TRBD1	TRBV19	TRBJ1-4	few	CASSPSRDRHSEKLFF	TGTGCCAGTAGTCCGAGCCGGGACAGACATTCTGAAAAACTGTTTTTT
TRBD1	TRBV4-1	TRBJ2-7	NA	CASSQGDRGNEQYF	TGCGCCAGCAGCCAGGGGGACAGGGGGAACGAGCAGTACTTC
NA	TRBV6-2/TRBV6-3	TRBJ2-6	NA	CASSATGRANVLTF	TGTGCCAGCAGTGCGACAGGTCGGGCCAACGTCCTGACTTTC
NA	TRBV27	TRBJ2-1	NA	CASSSGLYNEQFF	TGTGCCAGCAGTTCGGGACTTTACAATGAGCAGTTCTTC
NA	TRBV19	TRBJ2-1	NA	CASSRTAVGEQFF	TGTGCCAGTAGTCGAACCGCGGTAGGTGAGCAGTTCTTC
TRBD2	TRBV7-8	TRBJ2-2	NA	CASRPGLWNTGELFF	TGTGCCAGCAGGCCGGGACTATGGAACACCGGGGAGCTGTTTTTT